These 15 T cell receptor beta chains came from one sample sequenced in a study of Graves' ophthalmopathy and Graves' hyperthyroidism. Scientists amplified the TCR beta CDR3 regions from RNA transcripts. Second-round multiplex PCR followed a first-round RT-PCR using HTBI primers. TCRdb independently ran MiXCR on the multiplex PCR reads; one entry per CDR3 protein. The profile shows about 1.1 million distinct CDR3 sequences, about 38% of them singletons. The sequencing input was peripheral blood or thyroid tissue (not recorded which). The source of these receptors is an adult man with Graves' hyperthyroidism.

The chain combines TRBV5-4 with TRBJ2-7; 8 bases map to TRBD2. Germline CDR1 is SGHNT and CDR2 is YYREEE (reference sequence). The CDR3 extends over 14 amino acids. V shed 2 bases and J 2 bases; nucleotides not matched to a gene: 3. CDR3 bases: TGTGCCAGCAGCTTACGGGAGGGGGCCTACGAGCAGTACTTC. As protein: CASSLREGAYEQYF.

V usage is TRBV19 and J usage is TRBJ1-1; D gene uncertain. The V end lost 2 bases, the J end lost 2 bases, and 9 bases lay between the germline ends. This CDR3 spans 14 amino acids. Germline CDR1 LNHDA, CDR2 SQIVND (reference sequence). The CDR3 DNA follows: TGTGCCAGTAGTATACAGGTCGATAACACTGAAGCTTTCTTT. This sequence encodes CASSIQVDNTEAFF.

This clonotype was detected many times. The V gene is TRBV2, the J gene TRBJ2-7; no firm D call. CDR1 SNHLY and CDR2 FYNNEI come from the germline V gene. The V gene lost 4 bases and the J gene lost 3 bases, with 7 bases spanning the gap. The CDR3 length is 12 residues. The CDR3 is CASSVEYYEQYF. The DNA of the CDR3 is TGTGCCAGCAGTGTTGAGTACTACGAGCAGTACTTC.

CDR3 loop: CASSNTGGAGYTF. In DNA, the CDR3 is TGTGCCAGCAGCAATACAGGGGGCGCAGGCTACACCTTC. The gene calls are TRBV27 and TRBJ1-2, with 9 bases that match TRBD1. Germline V gene sequence: CDR1 MNHEY, CDR2 SMNVEV (reference sequence). The CDR3 contains 13 residues. V lost 6 bases and J lost 8; bases outside the gene matches: 7.

The sample holds many counts of this clonotype. CDR3 residues: CSAGQNQETQYF. CDR3 nucleotide sequence: TGCAGCGCCGGACAAAACCAAGAGACCCAGTACTTC. The chain combines TRBV20-1 with TRBJ2-5; perhaps TRBD1 as D (5 bases). The CDR3 sequence is 12 residues long. The germline V gene has CDR1 DFQATT and CDR2 SNEGSKA (reference sequence).

This clonotype appeared many times. V usage is TRBV7-2 and J usage is TRBJ1-2; TRBD1 aligns across 7 bases. Germline-derived CDR1 and CDR2 are SGHTA and FQGNSA. This CDR3 region has 16 residues. J gave up 4 bases and V 6 bases, and 14 bases lay outside the gene matches. In nucleotides, the CDR3 is TGTGCCAGCAGAATAAGGAGGGGGCGCCTGGGCTATGGCTACACCTTC. It is translated as CASRIRRGRLGYGYTF. Together with reference TRBV7-2 and TRBJ1-2, the CDR3 gives the full variable domain: GAGVSQSPSNKVTEKGKDVELRCDPISGHTALYWYRQSLGQGLEFLIYFQGNSAPDKSGLPSDRFSAERTGGSVSTLTIQRTQQEDSAVYLCASRIRRGRLGYGYTFGSGTRLTVV.

This clonotype was seen repeatedly, ten times or more. The rearrangement links TRBV24-1 to TRBJ2-7; no firm D call. This CDR3 has 12 residues. Trimming took off 2 bases at V and 5 bases at J, with 6 bases between the two ends. Germline V lookup: CDR1 KGHDR, CDR2 SFDVKD. CDR3 in DNA: TGTGCCACCAGTGATTGGTCCGACGAGCAGTACTTC. It is translated as CATSDWSDEQYF.

The rearrangement uses TRBV6-9 and TRBJ1-2; no definite D call. Per the germline V gene, CDR1 is MNHGY and CDR2 is SVAAGI. V was cut by 5 bases and J by 8 bases, with 9 bases left in between. This CDR3 contains 11 residues. CDR3 DNA: TGTGCCAGCAGTGGCGACGCCGGCTACACCTTC. Translated: CASSGDAGYTF.

The chain is built from TRBV30 and TRBJ1-5; D is unresolved. The V end lost 0 bases, the J end lost 3 bases, and 6 bases lay between the germline ends. CDR1 and CDR2 (germline): GTSNPN, SVGIG (reference sequence). CDR3 size: 13 residues. CDR3 sequence (DNA): TGTGCCTGGAGTGTATTAGACAATCAGCCCCAGCATTTT. It yields the protein CAWSVLDNQPQHF.

A word on this clonotype: Because it lacks the conserved phenylalanine or tryptophan at the end, this CDR3 is likely a read error. Because the CDR3's place on the DNA is in doubt, the DNA is left out and the CDR3 is given as listed by TCRdb. This chain joins TRBV7-2 and TRBJ1-2. Termini included, the CDR3 measures 13 amino acids. CDR1 and CDR2 (germline): SGHTA, FQGNSA. The CDR3 here is CASSARMRWISSY.

This clonotype has ten or more counts. V and J are TRBV7-2 and TRBJ1-5, with D possibly TRBD1 on 6 matching bases. Trimming took off 3 bases at V and 6 bases at J, with 12 bases between the two ends. In germline, CDR1 is SGHTA, CDR2 FQGNSA. CDR3 length: 14 residues. The CDR3 region is CASSLGGQSQPQHF. For the CDR3, the DNA is TGTGCCAGCAGCTTGGGGGGGCAGAGTCAGCCCCAGCATTTT.

The rearrangement joins TRBV7-9 to TRBJ2-7; 8 nucleotides match TRBD2. This CDR3 contains 15 residues. Germline loops: CDR1 SEHNR, CDR2 FQNEAQ (reference sequence). The junction had 8 bases not matched to a gene; V was cut back by 7 bases and J by 0 bases. This CDR3 is CASTRTGTSSYEQYF. In DNA form, the CDR3 reads TGTGCCAGCACCAGAACCGGGACTAGCTCCTACGAGCAGTACTTC.

This clonotype was seen ten or more times. The rearrangement joins TRBV20-1 to TRBJ2-2; D remains ambiguous. This CDR3 has 15 amino acids. V lost 0 bases, J lost 5 bases, and 13 bases lay in between. Germline V lookup: CDR1 DFQATT, CDR2 SNEGSKA (reference sequence). The CDR3 DNA follows: TGCAGTGCTAGAGATCCAACGAGGTGGACCGGGGAGCTGTTTTTT. Amino acid sequence: CSARDPTRWTGELFF.

The J gene is TRBJ2-5, the V gene TRBV6-2 or TRBV6-3, with 15 bases matching TRBD2. V was pared by 7 bases and J by 4 bases, with 10 bases of the junction left unmatched. Germline V gene data show CDR1 as MNHEY and CDR2 as SVGEGT. This CDR3 has 17 amino acids. CDR3 amino acids: CASIGTSGGLTRETQYF. The CDR3 DNA reads TGTGCCAGCATCGGGACTAGCGGGGGGCTAACCCGAGAGACCCAGTACTTC.

This clonotype has just a few counts. V gene TRBV5-4 combines with J gene TRBJ2-5; 10 bases match TRBD1. This CDR3 is 13 amino acids long. In germline, CDR1 is SGHNT, CDR2 YYREEE (reference sequence). V was pared by 9 bases and J by 5 bases, with 7 bases of the junction left unmatched. CDR3 in DNA: TGTGCCAACCGGGACAGGGGATCGGAGACCCAGTACTTC. This gives the protein CANRDRGSETQYF.